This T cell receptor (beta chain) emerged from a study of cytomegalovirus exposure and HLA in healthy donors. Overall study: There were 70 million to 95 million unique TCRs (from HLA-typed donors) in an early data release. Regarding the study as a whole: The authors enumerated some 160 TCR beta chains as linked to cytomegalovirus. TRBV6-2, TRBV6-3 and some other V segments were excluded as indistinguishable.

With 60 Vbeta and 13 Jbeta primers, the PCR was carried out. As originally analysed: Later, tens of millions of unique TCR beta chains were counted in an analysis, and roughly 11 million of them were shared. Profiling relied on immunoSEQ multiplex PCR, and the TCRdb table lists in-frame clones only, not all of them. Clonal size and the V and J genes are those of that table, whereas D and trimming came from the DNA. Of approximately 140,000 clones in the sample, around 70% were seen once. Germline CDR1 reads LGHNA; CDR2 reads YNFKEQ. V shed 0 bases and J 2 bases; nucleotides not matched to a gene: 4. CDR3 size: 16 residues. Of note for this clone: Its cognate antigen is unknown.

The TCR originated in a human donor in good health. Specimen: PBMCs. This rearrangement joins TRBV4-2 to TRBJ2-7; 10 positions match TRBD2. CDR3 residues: CASSQDTSGDPYEQYF. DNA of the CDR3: TGTGCCAGCAGCCAAGATACTAGCGGGGATCCCTACGAGCAGTACTTC.